This T cell receptor beta chain emerged from a study of cytomegalovirus exposure and HLA in healthy donors. The donors (healthy individuals) were bone marrow donors. The study ran its PCR with 60 Vbeta and 13 Jbeta primers. As processed by the authors: There were 80 million to 95 million unique TCR beta chains by a later count, and approximately 11 million of them were shared. Profiling relied on immunoSEQ multiplex PCR, and the TCRdb table lists in-frame clones only, not all of them. The V and J calls and clone size were taken over from that table, and D and trimming were inferred from the DNA. The sample has about 170,000 clones. This sequence was found in a young woman in good health and CMV-seropositive. The specimen sequenced was PBMCs.

The CDR3 is CASSFRRAGITGELFF. DNA for the CDR3: TGTGCCAGCAGCTTCCGGCGGGCCGGGATCACCGGGGAGCTGTTTTTT. The chain employs TRBV5-4 and TRBJ2-2; D is possibly TRBD2 (5 bases). Germline values: CDR1 SGHNT, CDR2 YYREEE (reference sequence). V gave up 2 bases and J gave up 4 bases, with 15 bases separating them. CDR3 length equals 16 residues.